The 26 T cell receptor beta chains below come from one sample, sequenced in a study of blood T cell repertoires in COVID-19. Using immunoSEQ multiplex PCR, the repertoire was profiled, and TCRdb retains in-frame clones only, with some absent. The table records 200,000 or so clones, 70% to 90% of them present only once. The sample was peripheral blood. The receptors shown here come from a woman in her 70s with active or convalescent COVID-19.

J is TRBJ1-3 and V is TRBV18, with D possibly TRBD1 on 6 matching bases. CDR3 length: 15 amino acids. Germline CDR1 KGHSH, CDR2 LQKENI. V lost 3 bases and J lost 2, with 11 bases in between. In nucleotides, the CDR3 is TGTGCCAGCTCACCTCAGGGGATCGCTGGAAACACCATATATTTT. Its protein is CASSPQGIAGNTIYF.

The CDR3 sequence: CASSVALGGFNEKLFF. The CDR3 DNA reads TGTGCCAGCAGCGTAGCATTAGGGGGCTTTAATGAAAAACTGTTTTTT. The chain links TRBV9 to TRBJ1-4; 7 bases match TRBD1. The germline CDR1 and CDR2 sequences are SGDLS and YYNGEE. CDR3 length equals 16 residues. The ends lost 0 bases at V and 4 bases at J; junction bases unmatched: 6.

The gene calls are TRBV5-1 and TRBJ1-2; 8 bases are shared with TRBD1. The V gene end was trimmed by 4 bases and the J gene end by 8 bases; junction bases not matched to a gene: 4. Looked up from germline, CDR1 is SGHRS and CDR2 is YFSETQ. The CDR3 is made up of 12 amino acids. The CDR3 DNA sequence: TGCGCCAGCAGCCGGGACAGGCGAGGCTACACCTTC. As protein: CASSRDRRGYTF.

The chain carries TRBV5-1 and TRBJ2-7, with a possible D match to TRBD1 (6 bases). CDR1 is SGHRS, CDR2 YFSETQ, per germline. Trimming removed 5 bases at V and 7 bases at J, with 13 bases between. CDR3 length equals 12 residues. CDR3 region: CASRHTGLEQYF. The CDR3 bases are TGCGCCAGCAGACACACAGGGTTAGAGCAGTACTTC.

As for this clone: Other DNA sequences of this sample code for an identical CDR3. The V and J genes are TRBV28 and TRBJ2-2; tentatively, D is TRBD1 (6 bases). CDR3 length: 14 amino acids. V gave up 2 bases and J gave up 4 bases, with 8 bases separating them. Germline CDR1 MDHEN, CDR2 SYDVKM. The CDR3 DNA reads TGTGCCAGCAGTTTAGGGGGCCGCACCGGGGAGCTGTTTTTT. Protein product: CASSLGGRTGELFF.

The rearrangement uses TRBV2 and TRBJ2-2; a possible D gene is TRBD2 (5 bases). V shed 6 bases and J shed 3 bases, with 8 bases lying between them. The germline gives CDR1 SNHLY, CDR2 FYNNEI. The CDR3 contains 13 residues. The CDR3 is CASRDSYTGELFF. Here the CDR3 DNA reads TGTGCCAGCAGGGACTCTTACACCGGGGAGCTGTTTTTT.

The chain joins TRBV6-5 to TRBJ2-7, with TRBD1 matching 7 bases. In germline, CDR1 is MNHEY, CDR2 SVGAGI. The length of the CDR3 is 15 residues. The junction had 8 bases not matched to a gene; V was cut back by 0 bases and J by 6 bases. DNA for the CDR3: TGTGCCAGCAGTTACTCAGGCAGGGGGTCTGGCGAGCAGTACTTC. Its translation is CASSYSGRGSGEQYF.

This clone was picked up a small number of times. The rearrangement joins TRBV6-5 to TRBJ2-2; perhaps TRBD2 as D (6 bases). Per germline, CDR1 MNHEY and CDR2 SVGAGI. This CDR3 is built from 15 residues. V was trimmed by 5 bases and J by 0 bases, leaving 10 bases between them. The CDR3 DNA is TGTGCCAGCAGTCGACTAGTCGCGAACACCGGGGAGCTGTTTTTT. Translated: CASSRLVANTGELFF.

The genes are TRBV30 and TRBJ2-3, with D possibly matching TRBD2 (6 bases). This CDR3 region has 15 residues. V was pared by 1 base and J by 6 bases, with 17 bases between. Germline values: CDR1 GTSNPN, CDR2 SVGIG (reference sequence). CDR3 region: CAWSETRGGLDTQYF. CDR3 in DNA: TGTGCCTGGAGTGAGACTAGGGGTGGTTTGGATACGCAGTATTTT.

CDR3 in DNA: TGTGCCACAGGGGGGACTAGCTGGAATGAGCAGTTCTTC. Translation gives CATGGTSWNEQFF. The chain carries TRBV24-1 and TRBJ2-1; 9 bases are a match to TRBD2. The CDR3 contains 13 residues. Germline CDR1 is KGHDR and CDR2 is SFDVKD. Losses at the gene ends were 10 bases for V and 7 bases for J; bases not matched to a gene: 7.

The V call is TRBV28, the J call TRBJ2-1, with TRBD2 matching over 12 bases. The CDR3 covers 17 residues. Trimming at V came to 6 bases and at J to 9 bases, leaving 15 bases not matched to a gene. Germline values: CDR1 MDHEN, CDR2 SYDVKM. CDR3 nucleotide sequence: TGTGCCAGCAGCCCCTTATGGACTAGCGGGATCCTGGTTGAGCAGTTCTTC. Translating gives CASSPLWTSGILVEQFF.

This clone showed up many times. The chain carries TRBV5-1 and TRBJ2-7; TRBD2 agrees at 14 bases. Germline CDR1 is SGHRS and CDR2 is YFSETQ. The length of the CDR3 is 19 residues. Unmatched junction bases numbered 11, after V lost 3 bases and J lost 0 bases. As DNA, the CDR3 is TGCGCCAGCAGCTATGGAGGACTAGCGGGAGGAAGGAGCTCCTACGAGCAGTACTTC. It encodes CASSYGGLAGGRSSYEQYF.

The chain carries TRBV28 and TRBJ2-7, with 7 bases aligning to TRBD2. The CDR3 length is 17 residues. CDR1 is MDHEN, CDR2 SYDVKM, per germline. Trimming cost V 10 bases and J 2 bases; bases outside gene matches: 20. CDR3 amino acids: CATQNGVGRGPPYEQYF. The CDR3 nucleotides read TGTGCCACCCAAAATGGGGTGGGGAGGGGTCCACCCTACGAGCAGTACTTC. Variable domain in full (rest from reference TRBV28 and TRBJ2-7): DVKVTQSSRYLVKRTGEKVFLECVQDMDHENMFWYRQDPGLGLRLIYFSYDVKMKEKGDIPEGYSVSREKKERFSLILESASTNQTSMYLCATQNGVGRGPPYEQYFGPGTRLTVT.

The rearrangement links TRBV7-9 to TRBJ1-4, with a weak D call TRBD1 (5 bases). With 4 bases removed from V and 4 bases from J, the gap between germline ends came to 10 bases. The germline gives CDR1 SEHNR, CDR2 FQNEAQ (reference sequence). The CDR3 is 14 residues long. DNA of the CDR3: TGTGCCAGCAGCTCATACCAGGGTAATGAAAAACTGTTTTTT. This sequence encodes CASSSYQGNEKLFF. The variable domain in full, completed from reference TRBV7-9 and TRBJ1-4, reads DTGVSQNPRHKITKRGQNVTFRCDPISEHNRLYWYRQTLGQGPEFLTYFQNEAQLEKSRLLSDRFSAERPKGSFSTLEIQRTEQGDSAMYLCASSSYQGNEKLFFGSGTQLSVL.

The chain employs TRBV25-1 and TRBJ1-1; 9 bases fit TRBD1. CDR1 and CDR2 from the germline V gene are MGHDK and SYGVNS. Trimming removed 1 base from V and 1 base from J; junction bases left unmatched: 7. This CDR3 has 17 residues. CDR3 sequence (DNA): TGTGCCAGCAGTGAATCCCGATTGACAGGGGGGAACACTGAAGCTTTCTTT. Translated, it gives CASSESRLTGGNTEAFF.

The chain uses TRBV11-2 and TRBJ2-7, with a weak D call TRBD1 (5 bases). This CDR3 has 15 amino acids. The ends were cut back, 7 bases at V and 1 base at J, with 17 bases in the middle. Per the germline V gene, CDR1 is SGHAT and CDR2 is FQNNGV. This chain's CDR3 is CASNAQRGSSYEQYF. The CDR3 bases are TGTGCCAGCAATGCACAAAGGGGATCATCCTACGAGCAGTACTTC.

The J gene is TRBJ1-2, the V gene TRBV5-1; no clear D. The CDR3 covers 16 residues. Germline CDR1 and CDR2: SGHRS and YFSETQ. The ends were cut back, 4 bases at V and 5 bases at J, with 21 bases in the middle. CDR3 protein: CASSPSEGVTGYGYTF. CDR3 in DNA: TGCGCCAGCAGCCCGTCCGAAGGCGTAACCGGGTATGGCTACACCTTC.

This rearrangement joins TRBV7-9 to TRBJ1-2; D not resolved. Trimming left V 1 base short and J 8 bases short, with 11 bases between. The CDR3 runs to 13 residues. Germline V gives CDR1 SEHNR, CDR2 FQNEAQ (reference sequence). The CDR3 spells CASSLDTVRGYTF. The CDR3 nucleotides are TGTGCCAGCAGCTTAGATACAGTCCGGGGCTACACCTTC.

Here the CDR3 DNA reads TGTGCCACCAGCAGAGGGACTAGCGGGAGTAGGAATGAGCAGTTCTTC. It is translated as CATSRGTSGSRNEQFF. The chain links TRBV15 to TRBJ2-1, with TRBD2 identical over 13 bases. Germline V gene data show CDR1 as LNHNV and CDR2 as YYDKDF (reference sequence). There are 16 residues in the CDR3. Losses at the gene ends were 1 base for V and 7 bases for J; bases not matched to a gene: 4. The whole variable domain, filled in from reference TRBV15 and TRBJ2-1, reads DAMVIQNPRYQVTQFGKPVTLSCSQTLNHNVMYWYQQKSSQAPKLLFHYYDKDFNNEADTPDNFQSRRPNTSFCFLDIRSPGLGDTAMYLCATSRGTSGSRNEQFFGPGTRLTVL.

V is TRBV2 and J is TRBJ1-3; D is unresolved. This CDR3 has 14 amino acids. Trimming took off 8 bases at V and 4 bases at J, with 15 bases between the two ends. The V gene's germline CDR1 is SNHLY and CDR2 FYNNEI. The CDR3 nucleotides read TGTGCCAGCGGCCAGATATCGGGGGGAAACACCATATATTTT. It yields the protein CASGQISGGNTIYF.

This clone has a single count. The chain's CDR3 is CASRQGVGNTIYF. CDR3 bases: TGCGCCAGCAGACAGGGGGTCGGAAACACCATATATTTT. The rearrangement uses TRBV10-2 and TRBJ1-3, with TRBD1 matching 8 bases. The CDR3 length is 13 residues. After removal of 6 bases from V and 4 bases from J, the junction contained 2 bases not matched to a gene. CDR1 is WSHSY, CDR2 SAAADI, per germline.

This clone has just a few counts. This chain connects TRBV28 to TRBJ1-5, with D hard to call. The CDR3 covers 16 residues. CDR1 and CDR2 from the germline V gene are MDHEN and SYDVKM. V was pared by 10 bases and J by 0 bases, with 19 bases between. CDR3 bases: TGTGCCACCAGAACTCGAGGCGGAAATAGCAATCAGCCCCAGCATTTT. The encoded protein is CATRTRGGNSNQPQHF.

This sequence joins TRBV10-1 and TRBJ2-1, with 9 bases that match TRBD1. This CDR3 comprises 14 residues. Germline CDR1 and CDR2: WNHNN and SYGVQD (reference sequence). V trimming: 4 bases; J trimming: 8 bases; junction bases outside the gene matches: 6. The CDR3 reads CASSGQGVRDEQFF. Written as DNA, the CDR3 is TGCGCCAGCAGTGGACAGGGGGTAAGGGATGAGCAGTTCTTC.

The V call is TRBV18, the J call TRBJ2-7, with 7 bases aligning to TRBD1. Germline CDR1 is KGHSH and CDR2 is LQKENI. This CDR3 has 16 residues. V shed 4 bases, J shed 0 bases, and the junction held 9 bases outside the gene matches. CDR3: CASSLSRTGASYEQYF. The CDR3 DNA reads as TGTGCCAGCTCACTTAGTAGGACAGGTGCCTCCTACGAGCAGTACTTC.

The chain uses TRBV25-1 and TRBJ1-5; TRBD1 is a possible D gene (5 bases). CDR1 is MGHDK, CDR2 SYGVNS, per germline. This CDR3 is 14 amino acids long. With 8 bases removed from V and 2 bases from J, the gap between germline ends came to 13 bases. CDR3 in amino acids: CASSARGGNQPQHF. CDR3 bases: TGTGCCAGCTCGGCTCGGGGGGGCAATCAGCCCCAGCATTTT.

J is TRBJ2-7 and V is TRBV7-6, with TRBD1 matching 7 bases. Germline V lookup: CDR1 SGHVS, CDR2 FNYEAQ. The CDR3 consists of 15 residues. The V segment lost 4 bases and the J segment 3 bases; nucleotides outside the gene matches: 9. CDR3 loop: CASSSFPGQFYEQYF. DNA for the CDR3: TGTGCCAGCAGCTCTTTTCCGGGACAGTTCTACGAGCAGTACTTC.